This T cell receptor beta chain originates from a study of shared clonotypes between healthy human individuals. Sequenced by immunoSEQ multiplex PCR; TCRdb stores in-frame clones only, minus some. The sample holds approximately 1,500,000 clones, about 96% seen once. The study enrolled healthy HIV-negative adults without recent acute infections or vaccinations as donors. V was shortened by 4 bases and J by 0 bases, with 13 bases between the two germline ends. This CDR3 comprises 15 residues. CDR1 is SGHAT, CDR2 FQDESV, per germline (reference sequence). V gene TRBV11-1 combines with J gene TRBJ2-7; D gene ambiguous. Sequencing was carried out using naive CD4+ T cells sorted from blood. This sample's subset: CD45RA+ positively selected. The receptor was derived from a man aged 25 to 45 in good health. The CDR3: CASSSIRVYSYEQYF. The DNA of the CDR3 is TGTGCCAGCAGCTCAATCCGGGTGTACTCCTACGAGCAGTACTTC.